Shown below are 29 T cell receptor beta chains from a single sample sequenced in a study of shared clonotypes between healthy human individuals. Generated by immunoSEQ multiplex PCR, the TCRdb table keeps only in-frame clones and is missing some. The profile shows 2,500,000 or so clones, just over 90% of them singletons. Sequenced sample: naive CD4+ T cells sorted from blood. As to subset: CD45RA+ positively selected. The receptor source for this set is a man between 18 and 35 years old in good health.

The CDR3 here is CASSEANRRNMNTEAFF. CDR3 DNA: TGTGCCAGCAGTGAAGCGAACAGGAGGAACATGAACACTGAAGCTTTCTTT. The J gene is TRBJ1-1, the V gene TRBV6-1, with D tentatively TRBD1 (5 bases). The germline V and J ends were trimmed by 0 bases and 0 bases, with 14 bases remaining between them. In germline, CDR1 is MNHNS, CDR2 SASEGT. CDR3 size: 17 residues.

V usage is TRBV2 and J usage is TRBJ1-1; D is unresolved. Trimming cost V 6 bases and J 3 bases, with 14 bases left between them. The CDR3 is 14 amino acids. Germline V CDR1 and CDR2: SNHLY, FYNNEI. Written as DNA, the CDR3 is TGTGCCAGCAGGATTCCGGGCCCGGACACTGAAGCTTTCTTT. Translation gives CASRIPGPDTEAFF.

This clone was detected only a few times. This chain joins TRBV19 and TRBJ2-2; the D gene is possibly TRBD1 (6 bases). Deletions cut 6 bases from V and 6 bases from J, with 17 bases between. Per the germline V gene, CDR1 is LNHDA and CDR2 is SQIVND (reference sequence). CDR3 length: 15 residues. Here the CDR3 reads CASRNRDIKPGELFF. In nucleotides, the CDR3 is TGTGCCAGTAGGAACCGGGACATTAAACCCGGGGAGCTGTTTTTT.

The CDR3 nucleotides read TGTGCCAGCAGCCCTCGAGGGGCGAGCAATCAGCCCCAGCATTTT. Translated: CASSPRGASNQPQHF. This chain uses TRBV25-1 with TRBJ1-5; perhaps TRBD1 as D (5 bases). V was trimmed by 6 bases and J by 1 base, leaving 13 bases between them. Germline CDR1 reads MGHDK; CDR2 reads SYGVNS. This CDR3 has 15 residues.

The gene calls are TRBV2 and TRBJ1-5; D gene ambiguous. V dropped 7 bases and J dropped 0 bases, with 13 bases sitting between them. CDR3 length: 15 residues. Germline-derived CDR1 and CDR2 are SNHLY and FYNNEI. CDR3 region: CASTPELGSNQPQHF. CDR3 in DNA: TGTGCCAGCACCCCAGAGTTAGGTAGCAATCAGCCCCAGCATTTT.

This CDR3 reads CASSPNAPGTNEKLFF. The CDR3 DNA is TGTGCCAGCTCCCCCAACGCCCCGGGGACTAATGAAAAACTGTTTTTT. V gene TRBV18 combines with J gene TRBJ1-4; no definite D call. There are 16 residues in the CDR3. CDR1 is KGHSH and CDR2 is LQKENI in the germline V gene. Trimming pared 6 bases from V and 2 bases from J, leaving 16 bases between. Full variable domain (outside the CDR3, taken from reference TRBV18 and TRBJ1-4): NAGVMQNPRHLVRRRGQEARLRCSPMKGHSHVYWYRQLPEEGLKFMVYLQKENIIDESGMPKERFSAEFPKEGPSILRIQQVVRGDSAAYFCASSPNAPGTNEKLFFGSGTQLSVL.

The chain is built from TRBV2 and TRBJ2-7; maybe TRBD2 (6 bases). This CDR3 comprises 12 residues. Germline CDR1 SNHLY, CDR2 FYNNEI. The ends were cut back, 4 bases at V and 5 bases at J, with 9 bases in the middle. The CDR3 here is CASSARRDEQYF. CDR3 nucleotides: TGTGCCAGCAGTGCCCGGAGGGACGAGCAGTACTTC. Together with reference TRBV2 and TRBJ2-7, the CDR3 gives the full variable domain: EPEVTQTPSHQVTQMGQEVILRCVPISNHLYFYWYRQILGQKVEFLVSFYNNEISEKSEIFDDQFSVERPDGSNFTLKIRSTKLEDSAMYFCASSARRDEQYFGPGTRLTVT.

Points on this clone: This specimen includes other DNA sequences encoding the same CDR3. The J gene is TRBJ2-4, the V gene TRBV7-9, with a weak D call TRBD2 (5 bases). CDR3 size: 14 residues. CDR1 is SEHNR and CDR2 is FQNEAQ in the germline V gene (reference sequence). The germline V and J ends were trimmed by 5 bases and 1 base, with 9 bases remaining between them. The CDR3: CASSPTGAKNIQYF. The CDR3 bases are TGTGCCAGCAGCCCTACGGGGGCCAAAAACATTCAGTACTTC.

The rearrangement joins TRBV4-1 to TRBJ2-7; 9 nucleotides line up with TRBD2. The length of the CDR3 is 15 residues. The V gene's germline CDR1 is MGHRA and CDR2 YSYEKL. Trimming at V came to 0 bases and at J to 1 base, leaving 1 base not matched to a gene. As DNA, the CDR3 is TGCGCCAGCAGCCAAGAACTAGCGGGTTCCTACGAGCAGTACTTC. This sequence encodes CASSQELAGSYEQYF.

The chain employs TRBV10-3 and TRBJ2-3; either TRBD1 or TRBD2 may fit D (5 bases each). The CDR3 consists of 16 residues. CDR1 is ENHRY, CDR2 SYGVKD, per germline. Deletions cut 3 bases from V and 1 base from J, with 14 bases between. The CDR3 region is CAISDGRGRGTDTQYF. For the CDR3, the DNA is TGTGCCATCAGTGATGGAAGGGGACGGGGCACAGATACGCAGTATTTT.

This chain links TRBV29-1 with TRBJ2-1; 11 nucleotides match TRBD2. The V gene's germline CDR1 is SQVTM and CDR2 ANQGSEA. This CDR3 has 14 amino acids. Trimming cost V 3 bases and J 6 bases; bases outside gene matches: 4. The CDR3 DNA sequence: TGCAGCGTTGATAGACTAGCGGGAATCAATGAGCAGTTCTTC. Protein product: CSVDRLAGINEQFF.

The V and J genes are TRBV28 and TRBJ2-2, with a weak D call TRBD2 (7 bases). The ends were cut back, 5 bases at V and 7 bases at J, with 14 bases in the middle. CDR1 and CDR2 from the germline V gene are MDHEN and SYDVKM. The CDR3 totals 14 residues. The DNA for the CDR3 is TGTGCCAGCAGTACCACAGGGAGGGGCGGGGAGCTGTTTTTT. This codes for CASSTTGRGGELFF.

This chain connects TRBV2 to TRBJ1-5, with a tentative D call TRBD1 (6 bases). Germline V gene lookup returns CDR1 SNHLY and CDR2 FYNNEI. Trimming removed 1 base at V and 6 bases at J, with 10 bases between. The CDR3 totals 14 residues. CDR3 nucleotides: TGTGCCAGCAGTGAAGGACAGGCCCCTCAGCCCCAGCATTTT. It is translated as CASSEGQAPQPQHF.

CDR3: CAWRPGTSGGVGGELFF. The CDR3 DNA is TGTGCCTGGAGACCCGGGACTAGCGGAGGGGTAGGCGGGGAGCTGTTTTTT. J is TRBJ2-2 and V is TRBV30; 11 positions match TRBD2. Trimming took 3 bases from V and 7 from J; bases not matched to a gene: 13. The CDR3 is 17 residues long. Per germline, CDR1 GTSNPN and CDR2 SVGIG (reference sequence).

The V call is TRBV10-3, the J call TRBJ1-1, with 7 positions matching TRBD1. The ends lost 6 bases at V and 1 base at J; junction bases unmatched: 14. The V gene's germline CDR1 is ENHRY and CDR2 SYGVKD. This CDR3 has 17 residues. The CDR3 reads CAISPGAGGFGNTEAFF. The CDR3 nucleotides read TGTGCCATCAGCCCCGGGGCAGGGGGGTTTGGGAACACTGAAGCTTTCTTT.

Only one count was recorded for this clone. The CDR3 loop is CASSSRSKNTEAFF. DNA of the CDR3: TGTGCCAGCAGTTCCAGATCCAAGAACACTGAAGCTTTCTTT. The rearrangement uses TRBV7-2 and TRBJ1-1; D remains unclear. CDR3 length: 14 amino acids. The germline CDR1 and CDR2 sequences are SGHTA and FQGNSA. V was shortened by 6 bases and J by 1 base, with 12 bases between the two germline ends.

This chain links TRBV7-8 with TRBJ1-6; tentatively, D is TRBD1 (6 bases). Germline V gene sequence: CDR1 SGHVS, CDR2 FQNEAQ. The CDR3 totals 16 residues. Trimming removed 0 bases at V and 9 bases at J, with 15 bases between. CDR3 nucleotide sequence: TGTGCCAGCAGCTTAGCAGACCCAGGACAGATTTCACCCCTCCACTTT. Its protein is CASSLADPGQISPLHF.

The chain recombines TRBV6-4 with TRBJ1-1; D is uncertain. V lost 6 bases and J 5 bases, leaving 16 bases between the germline ends. There are 14 residues in the CDR3. The V gene's germline CDR1 is MRHNA and CDR2 SNTAGT. The CDR3 here is CASSPGRPGTEAFF. CDR3 coding DNA: TGTGCCAGCAGCCCCGGACGACCGGGTACTGAAGCTTTCTTT.

V usage is TRBV27 and J usage is TRBJ1-3, with TRBD1 matching over 7 bases. This CDR3 has 15 amino acids. The V and J ends lost 6 bases and 0 bases, in that order; junction bases with no gene match: 5. CDR1 MNHEY and CDR2 SMNVEV come from the germline V gene (reference sequence). The CDR3 sequence: CASRGDSFSGNTIYF. The CDR3 DNA sequence: TGTGCCAGCAGAGGGGACAGCTTCTCTGGAAACACCATATATTTT.

This clone was seen a handful of times. The chain carries TRBV2 and TRBJ1-5; 7 bases match TRBD1. Germline CDR1 and CDR2: SNHLY and FYNNEI. This CDR3 region has 12 residues. The V and J ends lost 4 bases and 10 bases, in that order; junction bases with no gene match: 4. The CDR3 sequence is CASSGRGDPQHF. CDR3 bases: TGTGCCAGCAGTGGCAGGGGGGATCCCCAGCATTTT.

The CDR3 spells CASRTRTGFGNEQFF. CDR3 coding DNA: TGTGCCAGCAGGACCCGGACAGGGTTTGGCAATGAGCAGTTCTTC. This chain links TRBV2 with TRBJ2-1, with TRBD1 matching over 8 bases. The CDR3 runs 15 residues. V dropped 6 bases and J dropped 6; count of bases not matched to a gene: 10. Germline V gene sequence: CDR1 SNHLY, CDR2 FYNNEI.

This chain's CDR3 is CASSLNGPRPAFF. The DNA of the CDR3 is TGTGCCAGCAGCTTAAACGGGCCCAGGCCCGCTTTCTTT. This chain connects TRBV11-2 to TRBJ1-1; D gene uncertain. The CDR3 contains 13 residues. Germline values: CDR1 SGHAT, CDR2 FQNNGV. V shed 2 bases and J shed 11 bases, with 15 bases lying between them.

The V and J genes are TRBV7-6 and TRBJ1-6; TRBD1 agrees at 7 bases. The CDR3 runs to 16 residues. V was pared by 1 base and J by 6 bases, with 6 bases of the junction left unmatched. CDR1 and CDR2 (germline): SGHVS, FNYEAQ. The CDR3 DNA follows: TGTGCCAGCAGCTTAGGGACGACAGGGAGTAATTCACCCCTCCACTTT. It translates to CASSLGTTGSNSPLHF.

The chain combines TRBV6-5 with TRBJ2-5; 8 bases match TRBD1. The germline CDR1 and CDR2 sequences are MNHEY and SVGAGI. Losses at the gene ends were 4 bases for V and 5 bases for J; bases not matched to a gene: 6. This CDR3 contains 14 residues. The CDR3 sequence: CASSSRTGYETQYF. Here the CDR3 DNA reads TGTGCCAGCAGTTCAAGGACAGGGTACGAGACCCAGTACTTC.

The rearrangement links TRBV6-5 to TRBJ1-5, with TRBD1 identical over 7 bases. Unmatched junction bases numbered 2, after V lost 0 bases and J lost 3 bases. The germline gives CDR1 MNHEY, CDR2 SVGAGI. This CDR3 comprises 15 residues. The CDR3 DNA reads TGTGCCAGCAGTTACTCCGGGACAGACAATCAGCCCCAGCATTTT. Translation: CASSYSGTDNQPQHF.

The chain combines TRBV9 with TRBJ2-7; 10 bases are a match to TRBD1. This CDR3 is 15 amino acids long. With V trimmed by 5 bases and J by 4 bases, 9 bases remained unmatched. CDR1 and CDR2 from the germline V gene are SGDLS and YYNGEE. The CDR3, as DNA: TGTGCCAGCAGTGGAGGGACAGGGGTACTATACGAGCAGTACTTC. Protein product: CASSGGTGVLYEQYF.

For this clone: Germline and junction disagree at one end, which may indicate a read error. The V and J genes are TRBV7-7 and TRBJ2-5; a weak D match, TRBD2 (6 bases). CDR1 is SSHAT and CDR2 is FNYEAQ in the germline V gene (reference sequence). This CDR3 has 15 residues. The CDR3, as DNA: TGTGCTAGCAGCCCCCTAGGAGGGCAGGGAGAGACCCAGTACTTC. Its protein product is CASSPLGGQGETQYF.

The chain employs TRBV28 and TRBJ2-3, with unresolved D. V lost 5 bases and J lost 1, with 7 bases in between. CDR3 length: 13 residues. The germline gives CDR1 MDHEN, CDR2 SYDVKM. CDR3 in DNA: TGTGCCAGCAGTGCTCCGGGCACAGATACGCAGTATTTT. This codes for CASSAPGTDTQYF.

The V call is TRBV5-1, the J call TRBJ2-2; possibly TRBD2 for D (6 bases). The CDR3 is 14 residues long. From germline, CDR1 is SGHRS and CDR2 YFSETQ. Trimming left V 3 bases short and J 4 bases short, with 10 bases between. CDR3 in DNA: TGCGCCAGCAGCTACGGAGGGTCCACCGGGGAGCTGTTTTTT. The encoded protein is CASSYGGSTGELFF.